The sample holds one count of the clone carrying this TCR beta chain. Its antigen is undetermined. Researchers used the Oncomine TCR Beta short-read assay to sequence DNA from cultured CD4+ T cells. In TCRdb, the PCR reads were re-called with MiXCR into one record per CDR3 protein. The profile shows about 21,000 distinct CDR3 sequences, 67% of them singletons. V dropped 5 bases and J dropped 3 bases, with 7 bases sitting between them. The length of the CDR3 is 12 residues. CDR1 MNHNS and CDR2 SASEGT come from the germline V gene. This entry comes from a study of vaccination and CD4 T cells after COVID-19. Study as a whole: Stimulation of the cells used overlapping spike peptide pools from SARS-CoV-2 and from the common cold coronaviruses HCoV-NL63, HCoV-OC43 and HCoV-229E.

Treatment defined: approximately 11-day PBMC culture with coronavirus spike peptide pools or control peptides (ViraFEST assay). The chain combines TRBV6-1 with TRBJ1-1; D not certain. The clonotype comes from a human donor who had recovered from COVID-19. The sequenced sample consisted of CD4+ T cells from blood, cultured in vitro. The CDR3 DNA follows: TGTGCCAGCAGTCAGACTTACACTGAAGCTTTCTTT. This translates into CASSQTYTEAFF.